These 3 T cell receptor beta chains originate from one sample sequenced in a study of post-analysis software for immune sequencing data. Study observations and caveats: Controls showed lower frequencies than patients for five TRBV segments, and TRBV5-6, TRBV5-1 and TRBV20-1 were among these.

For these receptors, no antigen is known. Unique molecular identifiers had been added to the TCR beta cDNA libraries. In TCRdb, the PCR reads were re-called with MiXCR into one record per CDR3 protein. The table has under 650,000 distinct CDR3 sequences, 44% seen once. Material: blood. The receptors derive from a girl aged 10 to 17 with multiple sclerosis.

In DNA form, the CDR3 reads TGCGCCAGCAGCCCGCGACAGGGGGAGAGCTACGAGCAGTACTTC. Its protein is CASSPRQGESYEQYF. The V and J genes are TRBV5-1 and TRBJ2-7; 9 nucleotides align to TRBD1. The CDR3 is 15 residues long. Per germline, CDR1 SGHRS and CDR2 YFSETQ. The junction had 8 bases not matched to a gene; V was cut back by 4 bases and J by 3 bases.

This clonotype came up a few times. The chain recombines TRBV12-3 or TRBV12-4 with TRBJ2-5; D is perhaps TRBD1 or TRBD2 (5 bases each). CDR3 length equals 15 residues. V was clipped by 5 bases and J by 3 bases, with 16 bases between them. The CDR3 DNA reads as TGTGCCAGCAGTCTCCGAGGGGCAGCTAAAGAGACCCAGTACTTC. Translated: CASSLRGAAKETQYF.

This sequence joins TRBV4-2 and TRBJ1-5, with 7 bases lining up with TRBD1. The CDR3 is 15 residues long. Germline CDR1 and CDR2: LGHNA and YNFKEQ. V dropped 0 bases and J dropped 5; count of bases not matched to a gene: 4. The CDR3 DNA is TGTGCCAGCAGCCAAGAAGGGACAGCAGATCAGCCCCAGCATTTT. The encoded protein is CASSQEGTADQPQHF.